The next 25 T cell receptor beta chains were all read from a single sample in a study of blood T cell repertoires in COVID-19. The repertoire was sequenced with immunoSEQ multiplex PCR; TCRdb's copy has only in-frame clones and lacks some. Counted here are about 170,000 clones, around 83% occurring once; the ten biggest clones make up less than 20%. The source material was peripheral blood. Every receptor here comes from a woman between 65 and 79 years old who had recovered from COVID-19.

J is TRBJ2-5 and V is TRBV12-5; TRBD1 agrees at 9 bases. Germline V CDR1 and CDR2: LGHNT, FRNRAP. V gave up 6 bases and J gave up 5 bases; unmatched junction bases: 7. This CDR3 spans 14 amino acids. In nucleotides, the CDR3 is TGTGCTAGTGGCCAAGGGACAGGGCGGGAGACCCAGTACTTC. Amino acid sequence: CASGQGTGRETQYF.

This rearrangement joins TRBV15 to TRBJ2-1; a weak D match, TRBD2 (7 bases). Germline assignment: CDR1 LNHNV and CDR2 YYDKDF (reference sequence). The CDR3 extends over 14 amino acids. The ends were cut back, 8 bases at V and 6 bases at J, with 17 bases in the middle. The CDR3 DNA reads as TGTGCCACCGGGCAAAAGGGGGGGATCAATGAGCAGTTCTTC. Translating gives CATGQKGGINEQFF. The full variable domain, in which reference TRBV15 and TRBJ2-1 provide the parts outside the CDR3, is DAMVIQNPRYQVTQFGKPVTLSCSQTLNHNVMYWYQQKSSQAPKLLFHYYDKDFNNEADTPDNFQSRRPNTSFCFLDIRSPGLGDTAMYLCATGQKGGINEQFFGPGTRLTVL.

V is TRBV9 and J is TRBJ1-1; tentative D call: TRBD1 (5 bases). Germline CDR1 SGDLS, CDR2 YYNGEE. Trimming removed 3 bases from V and 4 bases from J, with 10 bases in between. This CDR3 is built from 13 residues. CDR3 bases: TGTGCCAGCAGCGGTGGGGGGGGCACTGAAGCTTTCTTT. The encoded protein is CASSGGGGTEAFF.

J is TRBJ2-1 and V is TRBV5-1, with TRBD2 matching 7 bases. CDR3 size: 14 residues. Unmatched junction bases numbered 9, after V lost 4 bases and J lost 8 bases. Per the germline V gene, CDR1 is SGHRS and CDR2 is YFSETQ. The CDR3 here is CASSPGGPLHEQFF. Here the CDR3 DNA reads TGCGCCAGCAGCCCGGGAGGACCCCTGCATGAGCAGTTCTTC. Full variable domain (missing parts from reference TRBV5-1 and TRBJ2-1): KAGVTQTPRYLIKTRGQQVTLSCSPISGHRSVSWYQQTPGQGLQFLFEYFSETQRNKGNFPGRFSGRQFSNSRSEMNVSTLELGDSALYLCASSPGGPLHEQFFGPGTRLTVL.

This clone was recorded once. The chain is built from TRBV7-2 and TRBJ1-1; no definite D call. Germline V gene lookup returns CDR1 SGHTA and CDR2 FQGNSA. CDR3 length equals 14 residues. V was pared by 5 bases and J by 0 bases, with 10 bases between. CDR3: CASSPQVLNTEAFF. CDR3 bases: TGTGCCAGCAGCCCCCAGGTCCTGAACACTGAAGCTTTCTTT.

V is TRBV7-9 and J is TRBJ2-5; 9 positions agree with TRBD2. The ends lost 6 bases at V and 0 bases at J; junction bases unmatched: 2. Germline CDR1 is SEHNR and CDR2 is FQNEAQ (reference sequence). The CDR3 consists of 14 residues. CDR3 sequence: CASRAGGYQETQYF. CDR3 coding DNA: TGTGCCAGCAGGGCGGGAGGGTACCAAGAGACCCAGTACTTC. Looking up the rest from reference TRBV7-9 and TRBJ2-5 gives the full variable domain: DTGVSQNPRHKITKRGQNVTFRCDPISEHNRLYWYRQTLGQGPEFLTYFQNEAQLEKSRLLSDRFSAERPKGSFSTLEIQRTEQGDSAMYLCASRAGGYQETQYFGPGTRLLVL.

J is TRBJ2-3 and V is TRBV7-2; TRBD2 matches 7 bases. J was trimmed by 8 bases and V by 1 base; bases with no gene match: 6. This CDR3 spans 14 amino acids. CDR1 and CDR2 (germline): SGHTA, FQGNSA. The CDR3 is CASSLGAGVGTQYF. The CDR3 DNA is TGTGCCAGCAGCTTAGGTGCGGGAGTGGGTACGCAGTATTTT.

This clone has a single count. The rearrangement uses TRBV5-1 and TRBJ2-2, with TRBD1 as a possible D gene (6 bases). The length of the CDR3 is 15 residues. The germline V and J ends were trimmed by 4 bases and 0 bases, with 10 bases remaining between them. Germline assignment: CDR1 SGHRS and CDR2 YFSETQ. The CDR3 sequence: CASSQDSANTGELFF. In DNA, the CDR3 is TGCGCCAGCAGCCAGGACAGCGCGAACACCGGGGAGCTGTTTTTT.

The CDR3 DNA reads as TGTGCCAGCAAAGGTGGACTCAGGAACACCGGGGAGCTGTTTTTT. It encodes CASKGGLRNTGELFF. The chain joins TRBV2 to TRBJ2-2; the D gene is possibly TRBD2 (5 bases). The CDR3 has 15 amino acids. In germline, CDR1 is SNHLY, CDR2 FYNNEI. Trimming removed 7 bases from V and 1 base from J, with 13 bases in between.

This chain connects TRBV30 to TRBJ2-1, with D hard to call. The CDR3 length is 12 residues. Looked up from germline, CDR1 is GTSNPN and CDR2 is SVGIG (reference sequence). With 4 bases removed from V and 7 bases from J, the gap between germline ends came to 11 bases. The CDR3 protein is CAWTTTRNEQFF. CDR3 DNA sequence: TGTGCCTGGACTACGACTCGTAATGAGCAGTTCTTC.

This clone was counted a few times. This sample includes further DNA sequences coding for the same CDR3. The genes are TRBV9 and TRBJ1-6; D might be TRBD1 (5 bases). CDR1 is SGDLS, CDR2 YYNGEE, per germline. This CDR3 has 16 residues. V was trimmed by 2 bases and J by 0 bases, leaving 9 bases between them. The CDR3 is CASSVGGSSYNSPLHF. CDR3 DNA: TGTGCCAGCAGCGTGGGGGGAAGCTCCTATAATTCACCCCTCCACTTT.

The gene calls are TRBV27 and TRBJ1-2; 8 nucleotides align to TRBD1. The CDR3 is made up of 15 amino acids. CDR1 MNHEY and CDR2 SMNVEV come from the germline V gene (reference sequence). V shed 10 bases, J shed 7 bases, and the junction held 17 bases outside the gene matches. DNA for the CDR3: TGTGCCACGAATCGGGGCAGGGGGCTTTCGAGTGGCTACACCTTC. This encodes CATNRGRGLSSGYTF.

This clone appeared a single time. The V call is TRBV5-1, the J call TRBJ2-5; D uncertain. The CDR3 extends over 13 amino acids. CDR1 SGHRS and CDR2 YFSETQ come from the germline V gene. V lost 1 base and J 1 base, leaving 5 bases between the germline ends. CDR3 protein: CASSLRSQETQYF. For the CDR3, the DNA is TGCGCCAGCAGCTTGCGGTCCCAAGAGACCCAGTACTTC.

There are a few counts of this clone. This rearrangement joins TRBV6-5 to TRBJ2-6; the D gene is possibly TRBD2 (5 bases). From germline, CDR1 is MNHEY and CDR2 SVGAGI. The CDR3 spans 14 residues. Trimming removed 6 bases from V and 4 bases from J, with 10 bases in between. The CDR3, as DNA: TGTGCCAGCAGGCGCCCGGGGGGGGCCAACGTCCTGACTTTC. This encodes CASRRPGGANVLTF.

The rearrangement uses TRBV5-1 and TRBJ2-6; 7 nucleotides line up with TRBD1. CDR1 is SGHRS, CDR2 YFSETQ, per germline. V gave up 3 bases and J gave up 0 bases; unmatched junction bases: 3. The CDR3 has 16 amino acids. In DNA, the CDR3 is TGCGCCAGCAGCTGGGACAGAAGCTCTGGGGCCAACGTCCTGACTTTC. It specifies CASSWDRSSGANVLTF.

V and J are TRBV30 and TRBJ1-6, with a possible D match to TRBD1 (6 bases). V dropped 8 bases and J dropped 2 bases, with 10 bases sitting between them. The CDR3 is 13 amino acids. CDR1 is GTSNPN and CDR2 is SVGIG in the germline V gene (reference sequence). The chain's CDR3 is CARGDTYNSPLHF. In DNA, the CDR3 is TGTGCCCGTGGGGACACCTATAATTCACCCCTCCACTTT.

J is TRBJ1-3 and V is TRBV3-1 (or the pseudogene TRBV3-2); TRBD1 might be the D (5 bases). The CDR3 covers 15 residues. V was cut by 5 bases and J by 2 bases, with 13 bases left in between. Germline V gives CDR1 LGHDT, CDR2 YNNKEL (reference sequence). Here the CDR3 DNA reads TGTGCCAGCAGCTCCGTGGGGCTTCCTGGAAACACCATATATTTT. Its translation: CASSSVGLPGNTIYF.

J is TRBJ1-3 and V is TRBV3-1 (or the pseudogene TRBV3-2); D is possibly TRBD1 (5 bases). The CDR3 totals 16 residues. Germline V gene data show CDR1 as LGHDT and CDR2 as YNNKEL (reference sequence). V lost 1 base and J lost 2, with 12 bases in between. The CDR3 nucleotides read TGTGCCAGCAGCCAAGTGGGCCTCAGGGCTGGAAACACCATATATTTT. Its translation: CASSQVGLRAGNTIYF.

This chain links TRBV5-1 with TRBJ2-7; TRBD2 matches at 8 bases. After removal of 3 bases from V and 3 bases from J, the junction contained 8 bases not matched to a gene. Germline V gives CDR1 SGHRS, CDR2 YFSETQ. The CDR3 has 15 residues. The CDR3 DNA is TGCGCCAGCAGCTGGGCCACCAGCGGGGGCTACGAGCAGTACTTC. This gives the protein CASSWATSGGYEQYF.

This CDR3 reads CASSQDPTSNYGYTF. The CDR3 DNA sequence: TGCGCCAGCAGCCAAGATCCCACAAGTAACTATGGCTACACCTTC. The J gene is TRBJ1-2, the V gene TRBV4-3; D unclear. Trimming left V 0 bases short and J 1 base short, with 9 bases between. Germline values: CDR1 LGHNA, CDR2 YSLEER. There are 15 residues in the CDR3.

This rearrangement joins TRBV18 to TRBJ2-5, with 8 bases that match TRBD1. CDR3 size: 14 residues. The V gene's germline CDR1 is KGHSH and CDR2 LQKENI. Losses at the gene ends were 5 bases for V and 4 bases for J; bases not matched to a gene: 6. The CDR3 loop reads CASSKQGTGETQYF. DNA of the CDR3: TGTGCCAGCTCAAAACAGGGGACAGGAGAGACCCAGTACTTC.

This chain connects TRBV5-1 to TRBJ2-7; the D gene is possibly TRBD2 (5 bases). V lost 5 bases and J lost 3, with 12 bases in between. Germline CDR1 and CDR2: SGHRS and YFSETQ. The CDR3 is 13 amino acids. DNA for the CDR3: TGCGCCAGCAGTTCGGAGGTAATCTACGAGCAGTACTTC. This encodes CASSSEVIYEQYF.

This chain links TRBV7-2 with TRBJ1-5; a possible D gene is TRBD1 (6 bases). The V gene lost 5 bases and the J gene lost 2 bases, with 16 bases spanning the gap. Germline V gene lookup returns CDR1 SGHTA and CDR2 FQGNSA. The CDR3 contains 16 residues. CDR3 sequence: CASSLGSGAGNQPQHF. CDR3 DNA sequence: TGTGCCAGCAGCCTCGGGTCAGGGGCTGGCAATCAGCCCCAGCATTTT.

The chain is built from TRBV3-1 (or the pseudogene TRBV3-2) and TRBJ1-2; weak D call: TRBD1 (6 bases). CDR3 length: 16 amino acids. Trimming cost V 1 base and J 4 bases, with 16 bases left between them. Germline V CDR1 and CDR2: LGHDT, YNNKEL (reference sequence). CDR3 residues: CASSQGTAVVGYGYTF. The CDR3 DNA sequence: TGTGCCAGCAGCCAAGGGACAGCCGTGGTGGGCTATGGCTACACCTTC.

J is TRBJ2-7 and V is TRBV19; D is perhaps TRBD1 (6 bases). This CDR3 is 13 amino acids long. Per germline, CDR1 LNHDA and CDR2 SQIVND (reference sequence). The CDR3 nucleotides are TGTGCAGTAGCCTGGGGCAGGGGCGGCGAGCAGTACTTC. Residues: CAVAWGRGGEQYF.